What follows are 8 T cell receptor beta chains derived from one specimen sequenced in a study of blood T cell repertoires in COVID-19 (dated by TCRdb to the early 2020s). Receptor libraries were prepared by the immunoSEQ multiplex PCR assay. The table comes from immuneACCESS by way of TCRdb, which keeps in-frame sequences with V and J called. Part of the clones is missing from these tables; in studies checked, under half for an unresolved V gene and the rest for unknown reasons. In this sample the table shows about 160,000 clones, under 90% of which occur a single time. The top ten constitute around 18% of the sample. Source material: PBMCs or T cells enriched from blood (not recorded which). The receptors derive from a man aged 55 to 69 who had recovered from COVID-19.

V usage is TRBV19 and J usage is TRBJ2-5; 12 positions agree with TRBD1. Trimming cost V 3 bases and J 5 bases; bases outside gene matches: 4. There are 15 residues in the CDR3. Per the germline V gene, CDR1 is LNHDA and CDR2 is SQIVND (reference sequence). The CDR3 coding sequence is TGTGCCAGTAGTATCGGGACAGGGGGCGCGGAGACCCAGTACTTC. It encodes CASSIGTGGAETQYF.

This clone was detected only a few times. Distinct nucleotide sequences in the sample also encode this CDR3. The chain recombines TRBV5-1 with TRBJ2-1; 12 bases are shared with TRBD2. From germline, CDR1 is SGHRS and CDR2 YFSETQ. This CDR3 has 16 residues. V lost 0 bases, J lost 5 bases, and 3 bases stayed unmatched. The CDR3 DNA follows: TGCGCCAGCAGCTTGGGGGGGACTAGCGGGCACAATGAGCAGTTCTTC. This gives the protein CASSLGGTSGHNEQFF.

The CDR3 bases are TGTGCCAGCAGCCTGGGGACAGAAGTGTACACTGAAGCTTTCTTT. Translated: CASSLGTEVYTEAFF. The chain is built from TRBV11-1 and TRBJ1-1, with 7 positions matching TRBD1. Germline lookup yields CDR1 SGHAT and CDR2 FQDESV (reference sequence). With 5 bases clipped from V and 3 bases from J, the junction kept 9 bases outside the gene matches. The CDR3 extends over 15 amino acids.

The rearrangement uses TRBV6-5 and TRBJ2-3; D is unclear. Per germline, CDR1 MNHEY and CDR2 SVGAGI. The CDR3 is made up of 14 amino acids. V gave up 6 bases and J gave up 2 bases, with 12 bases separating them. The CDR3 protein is CASSIRIYTDTQYF. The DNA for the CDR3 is TGTGCCAGCAGCATTAGAATATACACAGATACGCAGTATTTT.

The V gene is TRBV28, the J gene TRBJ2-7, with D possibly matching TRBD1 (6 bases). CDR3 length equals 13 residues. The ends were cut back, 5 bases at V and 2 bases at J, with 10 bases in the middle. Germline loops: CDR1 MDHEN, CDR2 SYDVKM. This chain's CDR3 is CASSNRDPYEQYF. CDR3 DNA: TGTGCCAGCAGTAACAGGGACCCCTACGAGCAGTACTTC.

The CDR3, as DNA: TGTGCCAGCAGCTTGTTGGTGCGGGGGGCGTGGGAGCAGTACTTC. It codes for CASSLLVRGAWEQYF. The gene calls are TRBV13 and TRBJ2-7; 8 positions agree with TRBD2. V shed 3 bases, J shed 7 bases, and the junction held 11 bases outside the gene matches. CDR3 length: 15 amino acids. Germline V gene data show CDR1 as PRHDT and CDR2 as FYEKMQ (reference sequence).

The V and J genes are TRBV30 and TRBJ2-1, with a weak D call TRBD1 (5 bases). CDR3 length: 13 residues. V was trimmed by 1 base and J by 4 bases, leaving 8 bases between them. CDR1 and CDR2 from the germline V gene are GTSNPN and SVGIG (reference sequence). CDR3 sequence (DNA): TGTGCCTGGAGTGCCTCAGGGTACAATGAGCAGTTCTTC. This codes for CAWSASGYNEQFF.

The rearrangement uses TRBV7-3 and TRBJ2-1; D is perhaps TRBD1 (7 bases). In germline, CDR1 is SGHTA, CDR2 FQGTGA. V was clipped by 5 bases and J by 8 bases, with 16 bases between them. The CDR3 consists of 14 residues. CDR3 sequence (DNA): TGTGCCAGCAGCCGAACGGGACAGCGGGATGAGCAGTTCTTC. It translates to CASSRTGQRDEQFF.